Shown below are 18 T cell receptor beta chains from a single sample sequenced in a study of cytomegalovirus exposure and HLA in healthy donors. Use of 60 Vbeta and 13 Jbeta primers characterized the PCR. TCRdb's table, derived via immunoSEQ multiplex PCR, lists solely in-frame clones and lacks some. The top ten clones hold about 1.7% of a sample with 270,000 or so clones, over 90% of them seen once. The sequenced sample was PBMCs. All receptors derive from a girl aged 2 to 9 in good health and CMV-seronegative.

J is TRBJ1-2 and V is TRBV4-1; 9 positions agree with TRBD1. The CDR3 is 13 residues long. V dropped 6 bases and J dropped 8; count of bases not matched to a gene: 7. CDR1 MGHRA and CDR2 YSYEKL come from the germline V gene. For the CDR3, the DNA is TGCGCCAGCAGTGAGAGACAGGGGGACGGCTACACCTTC. Protein sequence: CASSERQGDGYTF.

The chain is built from TRBV9 and TRBJ2-7, with 7 bases identical to TRBD1. CDR3 size: 13 residues. Germline trimming cut 3 bases from V and 5 bases from J; bases unmatched to any gene: 5. Germline values: CDR1 SGDLS, CDR2 YYNGEE. The DNA of the CDR3 is TGTGCCAGCAGCGAGTCAGACAGGGACGAGCAGTACTTC. Encoded protein: CASSESDRDEQYF. The entire variable domain, with the rest obtained from reference TRBV9 and TRBJ2-7, is as follows: DSGVTQTPKHLITATGQRVTLRCSPRSGDLSVYWYQQSLDQGLQFLIQYYNGEERAKGNILERFSAQQFPDLHSELNLSSLELGDSALYFCASSESDRDEQYFGPGTRLTVT.

Comment on this clone: Other nucleotide sequences from this sample produce the same CDR3. This sequence joins TRBV19 and TRBJ2-7; 7 bases align to TRBD1. Germline CDR1 is LNHDA and CDR2 is SQIVND (reference sequence). The CDR3 runs to 12 residues. After removal of 4 bases from V and 3 bases from J, the junction contained 0 bases not matched to a gene. CDR3 loop: CASSTGGYEQYF. As DNA, the CDR3 is TGTGCCAGTAGTACAGGGGGCTACGAGCAGTACTTC.

The chain uses TRBV28 and TRBJ2-1; a possible D gene is TRBD2 (8 bases). Per the germline V gene, CDR1 is MDHEN and CDR2 is SYDVKM. Trimming pared 5 bases from V and 0 bases from J, leaving 20 bases between. The CDR3 is 18 residues long. The CDR3 region is CASSPGWRGDSSYNEQFF. The DNA for the CDR3 is TGTGCCAGCAGTCCCGGGTGGCGGGGGGACAGCTCCTACAATGAGCAGTTCTTC.

This clone appeared a single time. J is TRBJ2-7 and V is TRBV18; 16 positions agree with TRBD2. There are 17 residues in the CDR3. V lost 3 bases to trimming and J lost 7 bases; unmatched junction nucleotides: 9. Germline CDR1 and CDR2: KGHSH and LQKENI. The CDR3 DNA reads as TGTGCCAGCTCACCGCGCGGAGGGACTAGCGGGAGGGAGGAGCAGTACTTC. This gives the protein CASSPRGGTSGREEQYF.

The chain links TRBV6-5 to TRBJ1-5, with 10 nucleotides matching TRBD1. Germline V CDR1 and CDR2: MNHEY, SVGAGI. J gave up 6 bases and V 6 bases, and 5 bases lay outside the gene matches. There are 14 residues in the CDR3. CDR3 residues: CASRTGGRGQPQHF. The CDR3 coding sequence is TGTGCCAGCAGGACAGGGGGCAGAGGTCAGCCCCAGCATTTT.

This chain joins TRBV6-1 and TRBJ2-1; 8 bases are shared with TRBD1. Looked up from germline, CDR1 is MNHNS and CDR2 is SASEGT. The trim removed 4 bases at V and 4 bases at J, leaving 3 bases unmatched. This CDR3 has 14 residues. This CDR3 is CASSVQGAYNEQFF. The DNA for the CDR3 is TGTGCCAGCAGTGTCCAGGGGGCTTACAATGAGCAGTTCTTC.

The chain carries TRBV30 and TRBJ2-5, with 9 bases aligning to TRBD1. The end of the DNA aligns better with TRBJ2-7, so the J call may be wrong. This CDR3 comprises 12 residues. CDR1 is GTSNPN, CDR2 SVGIG, per germline (reference sequence). CDR3 loop: CAWRQGAYEQYF. CDR3 nucleotides: TGTGCCTGGCGACAGGGGGCCTACGAGCAGTACTTC.

The chain uses TRBV7-8 and TRBJ2-3; D unclear. The CDR3 runs to 14 residues. Trimming left V 1 base short and J 0 bases short, with 5 bases between. Germline values: CDR1 SGHVS, CDR2 FQNEAQ. The CDR3: CASSLVGSTDTQYF. The CDR3 bases are TGTGCCAGCAGCTTAGTCGGGAGCACAGATACGCAGTATTTT. Full variable domain (remainder filled in from reference TRBV7-8 and TRBJ2-3): GAGVSQSPRYKVAKRGQDVALRCDPISGHVSLFWYQQALGQGPEFLTYFQNEAQLDKSGLPSDRFFAERPEGSVSTLKIQRTQQEDSAVYLCASSLVGSTDTQYFGPGTRLTVL.

CDR3 sequence reads: CASDPGVRQETQYF. The CDR3 coding sequence is TGTGCCAGCGATCCGGGAGTACGGCAAGAGACCCAGTACTTC. This chain uses TRBV2 with TRBJ2-5; D might be TRBD2 (6 bases). Germline loops: CDR1 SNHLY, CDR2 FYNNEI. Trimming removed 8 bases at V and 2 bases at J, with 15 bases between. The CDR3 runs 14 residues.

The J gene is TRBJ2-7, the V gene TRBV27; the D is unclear. CDR3 length: 13 residues. Germline values: CDR1 MNHEY, CDR2 SMNVEV (reference sequence). The V and J ends lost 5 bases and 0 bases respectively, with 8 bases between them. This CDR3 is CASSTVSSYEQYF. In nucleotides, the CDR3 is TGTGCCAGCAGTACCGTCAGCTCCTACGAGCAGTACTTC.

The V and J genes are TRBV7-2 and TRBJ2-6; 9 nucleotides align to TRBD1. The CDR3 loop spans 15 amino acids. V gave up 7 bases and J gave up 8 bases; unmatched junction bases: 9. Germline loops: CDR1 SGHTA, CDR2 FQGNSA. CDR3 residues: CASTNSGTGSNVLTF. In DNA, the CDR3 is TGTGCCAGCACTAATTCCGGGACAGGGTCCAACGTCCTGACTTTC.

The rearrangement uses TRBV7-2 and TRBJ1-1, with D possibly matching TRBD1 (5 bases). The length of the CDR3 is 16 residues. Germline V gene sequence: CDR1 SGHTA, CDR2 FQGNSA. Trimming stripped 2 bases from V and 2 bases from J, with 15 bases between. CDR3 bases: TGTGCCAGCAGCTTATTTATGGACATCCTAAACACTGAAGCTTTCTTT. Translating gives CASSLFMDILNTEAFF.

This clone has a single count. V gene TRBV4-1 combines with J gene TRBJ2-7; no clear D gene. With 1 base removed from V and 3 bases from J, the gap between germline ends came to 10 bases. CDR1 MGHRA and CDR2 YSYEKL come from the germline V gene. The CDR3 loop spans 14 amino acids. The CDR3 nucleotides read TGCGCCAGCAGCCAAGCGAGTGTAGACTACGAGCAGTACTTC. This sequence encodes CASSQASVDYEQYF.

The V and J genes are TRBV6-6 and TRBJ1-6, with a possible D match to TRBD1 (5 bases). The CDR3 consists of 13 residues. Trimming pared 2 bases from V and 8 bases from J, leaving 7 bases between. Germline CDR1 reads MNHNY; CDR2 reads SVGAGI (reference sequence). The chain's CDR3 is CASSYPGDSPLHF. DNA of the CDR3: TGTGCCAGCAGTTACCCGGGGGATTCACCCCTCCACTTT.

The count of this clone is one. CDR3 loop: CASPQNTEAFF. The CDR3 nucleotides are TGTGCCAGCCCCCAGAACACTGAAGCTTTCTTT. The rearrangement links TRBV27 to TRBJ1-1; D ambiguous. Trimming removed 8 bases from V and 1 base from J, with 5 bases in between. CDR3 length: 11 residues. Germline lookup yields CDR1 MNHEY and CDR2 SMNVEV (reference sequence).

The gene calls are TRBV11-1 and TRBJ1-1, with 10 bases lining up with TRBD1. CDR3 length equals 16 residues. The junction had 7 bases not matched to a gene; V was cut back by 6 bases and J by 0 bases. Germline V gene data show CDR1 as SGHAT and CDR2 as FQDESV (reference sequence). CDR3 amino acids: CASRKTGGSLNTEAFF. CDR3 sequence (DNA): TGTGCCAGCAGGAAGACAGGGGGCTCGTTGAACACTGAAGCTTTCTTT.

As concerns this clone: Different DNA sequences within this sample yield the same CDR3. This chain joins TRBV20-1 and TRBJ2-7, with D tentatively TRBD1 (6 bases). The V end was cut by 5 bases, the J end by 3 bases, with 8 bases between. Germline V gene lookup returns CDR1 DFQATT and CDR2 SNEGSKA (reference sequence). The CDR3 sequence is 11 residues long. Here the CDR3 DNA reads TGCAGTGCTCTACAGGGCTACGAGCAGTACTTC. Translated, it gives CSALQGYEQYF.